This TCR beta chain was sequenced during a study of Graves' ophthalmopathy and Graves' hyperthyroidism. Study-level findings and limits: Detected in blood as well were most expanded thyroid clonotypes with frequency above 0.001.

Amplified material comprised TCR beta CDR3 regions derived from RNA transcripts. Second-round multiplex PCR followed a first-round RT-PCR using HTBI primers. TCRdb reanalysed the multiplex PCR reads using MiXCR and keeps one entry per CDR3 protein. The repertoire has hundreds of thousands of distinct CDR3 sequences, over 40% of them found once; the top ten carry more than 2.5%. There are many counts of this clonotype. The target antigen is unknown. Moderately to severely active ophthalmopathy under 3 months, CAS at least 3, NOSPECS at least 4. The diagnosis combined clinical symptoms, thyroxine, TRAb, thyroid ultrasound and orbital computed tomography scans. The CDR3 consists of 16 residues. Looked up from germline, CDR1 is ENHRY and CDR2 is SYGVKD. Trimming cost V 4 bases and J 0 bases; bases outside gene matches: 5.

V gene TRBV10-3 combines with J gene TRBJ2-7; 11 bases are shared with TRBD2. The clonotype was recovered from an adult man with Graves' ophthalmopathy. Input material: peripheral blood. CDR3 DNA: TGTGCCATCAGTGTGGCTAGCGGGAGGCCCTCCTACGAGCAGTACTTC. Protein product: CAISVASGRPSYEQYF.